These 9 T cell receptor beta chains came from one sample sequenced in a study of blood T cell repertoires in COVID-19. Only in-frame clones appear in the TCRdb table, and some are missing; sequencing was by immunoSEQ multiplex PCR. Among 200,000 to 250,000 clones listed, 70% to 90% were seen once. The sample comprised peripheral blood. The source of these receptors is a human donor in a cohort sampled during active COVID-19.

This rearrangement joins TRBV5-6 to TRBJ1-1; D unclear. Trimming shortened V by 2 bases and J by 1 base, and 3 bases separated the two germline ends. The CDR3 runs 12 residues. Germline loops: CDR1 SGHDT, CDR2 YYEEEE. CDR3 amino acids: CASSFRNTEAFF. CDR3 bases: TGTGCCAGCAGCTTTCGGAACACTGAAGCTTTCTTT.

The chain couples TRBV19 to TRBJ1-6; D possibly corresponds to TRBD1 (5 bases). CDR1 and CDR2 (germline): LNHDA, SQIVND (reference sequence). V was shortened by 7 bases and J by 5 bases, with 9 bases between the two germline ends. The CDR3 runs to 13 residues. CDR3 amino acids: CASKGPDNSPLHF. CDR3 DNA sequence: TGTGCCAGTAAGGGGCCGGATAATTCACCCCTCCACTTT.

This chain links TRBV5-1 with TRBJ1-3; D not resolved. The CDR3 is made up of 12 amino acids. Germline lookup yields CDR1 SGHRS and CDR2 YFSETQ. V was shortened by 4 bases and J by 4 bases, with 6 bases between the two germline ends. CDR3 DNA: TGCGCCAGCAGCCCGGAGGGAAACACCATATATTTT. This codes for CASSPEGNTIYF.

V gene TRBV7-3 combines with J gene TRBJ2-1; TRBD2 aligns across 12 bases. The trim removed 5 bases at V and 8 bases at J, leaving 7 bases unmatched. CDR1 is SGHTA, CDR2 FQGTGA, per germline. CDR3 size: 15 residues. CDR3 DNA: TGTGCCAGCAGCCTGACTAGCGGGGGTTACGATGAGCAGTTCTTC. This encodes CASSLTSGGYDEQFF.

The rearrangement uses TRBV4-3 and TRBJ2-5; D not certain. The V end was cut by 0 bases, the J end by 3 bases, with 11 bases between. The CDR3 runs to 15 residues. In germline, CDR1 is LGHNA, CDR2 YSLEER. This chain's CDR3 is CASSQDFTRKETQYF. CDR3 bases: TGCGCCAGCAGCCAAGATTTCACCAGGAAAGAGACCCAGTACTTC.

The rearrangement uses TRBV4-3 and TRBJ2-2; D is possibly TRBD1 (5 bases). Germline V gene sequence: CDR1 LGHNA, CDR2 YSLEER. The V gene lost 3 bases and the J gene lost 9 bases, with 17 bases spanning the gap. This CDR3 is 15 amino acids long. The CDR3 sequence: CASSQDPNWGRELFF. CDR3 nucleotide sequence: TGCGCCAGCAGCCAGGATCCCAACTGGGGCCGGGAGCTGTTTTTT.

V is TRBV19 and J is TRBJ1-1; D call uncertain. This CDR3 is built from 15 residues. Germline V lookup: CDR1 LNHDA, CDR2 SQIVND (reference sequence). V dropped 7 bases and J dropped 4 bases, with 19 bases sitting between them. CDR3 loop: CASNYRAEDSTEAFF. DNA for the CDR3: TGTGCCAGTAACTATCGAGCGGAGGATAGCACTGAAGCTTTCTTT.

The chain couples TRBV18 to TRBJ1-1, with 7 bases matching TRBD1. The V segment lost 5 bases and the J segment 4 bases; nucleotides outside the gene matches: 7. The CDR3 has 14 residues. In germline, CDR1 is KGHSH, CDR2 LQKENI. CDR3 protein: CASSADRAGTEAFF. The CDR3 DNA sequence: TGTGCCAGCTCAGCCGACAGGGCGGGCACTGAAGCTTTCTTT.

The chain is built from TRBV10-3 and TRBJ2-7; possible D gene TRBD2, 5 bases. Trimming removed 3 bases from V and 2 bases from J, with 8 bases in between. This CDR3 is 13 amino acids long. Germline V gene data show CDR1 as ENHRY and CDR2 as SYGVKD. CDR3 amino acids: CAISEAATYEQYF. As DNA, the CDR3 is TGTGCCATCAGTGAAGCGGCTACCTACGAGCAGTACTTC.